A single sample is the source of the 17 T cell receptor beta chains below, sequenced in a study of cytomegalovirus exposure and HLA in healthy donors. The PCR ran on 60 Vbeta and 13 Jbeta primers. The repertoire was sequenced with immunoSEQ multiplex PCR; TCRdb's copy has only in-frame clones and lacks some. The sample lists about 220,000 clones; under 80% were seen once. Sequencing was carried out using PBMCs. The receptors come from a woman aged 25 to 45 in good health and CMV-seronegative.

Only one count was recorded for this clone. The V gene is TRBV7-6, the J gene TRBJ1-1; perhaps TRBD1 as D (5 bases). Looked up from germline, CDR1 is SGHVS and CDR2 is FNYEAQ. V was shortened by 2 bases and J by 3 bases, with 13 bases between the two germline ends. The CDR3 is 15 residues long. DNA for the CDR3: TGTGCCAGCAGCTTAAAGGGGCCCGAGGACACTGAAGCTTTCTTT. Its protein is CASSLKGPEDTEAFF.

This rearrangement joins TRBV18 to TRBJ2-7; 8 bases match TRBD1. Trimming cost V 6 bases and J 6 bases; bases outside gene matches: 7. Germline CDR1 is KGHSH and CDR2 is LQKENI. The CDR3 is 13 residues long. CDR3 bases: TGTGCCAGCTCTGGACAGGGCACAGGCGAGCAGTACTTC. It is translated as CASSGQGTGEQYF.

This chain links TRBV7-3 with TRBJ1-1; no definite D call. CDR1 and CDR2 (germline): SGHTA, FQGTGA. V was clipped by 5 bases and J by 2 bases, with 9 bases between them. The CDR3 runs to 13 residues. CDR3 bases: TGTGCCAGCAGCCTGACACAAAACACTGAAGCTTTCTTT. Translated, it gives CASSLTQNTEAFF.

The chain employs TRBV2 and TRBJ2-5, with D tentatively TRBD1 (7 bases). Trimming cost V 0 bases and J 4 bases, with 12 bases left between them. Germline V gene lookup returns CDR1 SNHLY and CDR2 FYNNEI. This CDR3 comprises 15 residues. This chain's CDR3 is CASSEAQGGAETQYF. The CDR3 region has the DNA TGTGCCAGCAGTGAAGCGCAGGGGGGAGCAGAGACCCAGTACTTC. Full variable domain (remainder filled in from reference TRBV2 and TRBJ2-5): EPEVTQTPSHQVTQMGQEVILRCVPISNHLYFYWYRQILGQKVEFLVSFYNNEISEKSEIFDDQFSVERPDGSNFTLKIRSTKLEDSAMYFCASSEAQGGAETQYFGPGTRLLVL.

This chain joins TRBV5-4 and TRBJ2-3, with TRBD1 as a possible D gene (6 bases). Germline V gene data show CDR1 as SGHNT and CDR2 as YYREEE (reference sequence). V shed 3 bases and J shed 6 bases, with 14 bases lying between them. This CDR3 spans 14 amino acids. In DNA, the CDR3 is TGTGCCAGCAGCTCGACAGGAGTTCCCGATACGCAGTATTTT. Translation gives CASSSTGVPDTQYF.

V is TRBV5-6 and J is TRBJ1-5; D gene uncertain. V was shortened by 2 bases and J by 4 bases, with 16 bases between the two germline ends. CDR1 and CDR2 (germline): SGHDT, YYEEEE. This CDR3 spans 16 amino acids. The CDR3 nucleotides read TGTGCCAGCAGCTTCAATGGCCTAGTGGCGAATCAGCCCCAGCATTTT. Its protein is CASSFNGLVANQPQHF.

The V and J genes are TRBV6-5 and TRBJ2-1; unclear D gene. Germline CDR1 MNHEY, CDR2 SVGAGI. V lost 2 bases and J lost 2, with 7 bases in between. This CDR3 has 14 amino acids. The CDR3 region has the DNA TGTGCCAGCAGTTACGGTGCTACCTACAATGAGCAGTTCTTC. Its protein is CASSYGATYNEQFF.

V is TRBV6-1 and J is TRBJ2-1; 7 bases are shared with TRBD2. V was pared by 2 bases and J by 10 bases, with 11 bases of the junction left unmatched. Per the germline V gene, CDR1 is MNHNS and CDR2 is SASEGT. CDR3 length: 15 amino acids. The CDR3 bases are TGTGCCAGCAGTGAACGGGGGGTGGGGATAGGGGAGCAGTTCTTC. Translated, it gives CASSERGVGIGEQFF.

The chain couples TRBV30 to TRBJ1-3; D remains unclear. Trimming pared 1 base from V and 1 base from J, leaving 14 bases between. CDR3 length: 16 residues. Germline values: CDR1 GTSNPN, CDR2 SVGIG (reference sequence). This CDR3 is CAWSGRGFFSGNTIYF. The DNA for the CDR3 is TGTGCCTGGAGTGGACGAGGGTTTTTTTCTGGAAACACCATATATTTT.

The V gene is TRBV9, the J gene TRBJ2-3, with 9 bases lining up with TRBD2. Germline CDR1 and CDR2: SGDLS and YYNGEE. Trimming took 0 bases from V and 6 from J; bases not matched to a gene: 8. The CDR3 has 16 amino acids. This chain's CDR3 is CASSVGSISGSDTQYF. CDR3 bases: TGTGCCAGCAGCGTAGGATCCATTAGCGGGAGTGATACGCAGTATTTT.

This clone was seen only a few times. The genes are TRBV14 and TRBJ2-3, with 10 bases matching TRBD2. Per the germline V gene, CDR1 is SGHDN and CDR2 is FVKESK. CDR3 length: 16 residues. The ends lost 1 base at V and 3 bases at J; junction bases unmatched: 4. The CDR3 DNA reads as TGTGCCAGCAGCCAAGGGATAGCGGGAGGTACAGATACGCAGTATTTT. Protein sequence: CASSQGIAGGTDTQYF.

This CDR3 is CASSQWSREKPYEQYF. The CDR3 DNA reads as TGCGCCAGCAGTCAATGGAGTCGGGAGAAGCCCTACGAGCAGTACTTC. V is TRBV23-1 and J is TRBJ2-7; TRBD2 might be the D (6 bases). TRBV23-1 is reported as an ORF; its role is uncertain. Trimming took off 1 base at V and 2 bases at J, with 15 bases between the two ends. The CDR3 contains 16 residues.

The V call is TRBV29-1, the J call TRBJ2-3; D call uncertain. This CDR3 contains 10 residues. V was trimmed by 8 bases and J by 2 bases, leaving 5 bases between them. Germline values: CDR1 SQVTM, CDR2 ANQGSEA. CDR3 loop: CSTNTDTQYF. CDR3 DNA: TGCAGCACAAACACAGATACGCAGTATTTT.

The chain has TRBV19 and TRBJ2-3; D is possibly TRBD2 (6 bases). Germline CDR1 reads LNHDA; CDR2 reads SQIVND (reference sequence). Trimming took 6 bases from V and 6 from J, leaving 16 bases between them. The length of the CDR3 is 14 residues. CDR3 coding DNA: TGTGCCAGTAGCCGGGACTTAGCTGGGGATACGCAGTATTTT. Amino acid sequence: CASSRDLAGDTQYF.

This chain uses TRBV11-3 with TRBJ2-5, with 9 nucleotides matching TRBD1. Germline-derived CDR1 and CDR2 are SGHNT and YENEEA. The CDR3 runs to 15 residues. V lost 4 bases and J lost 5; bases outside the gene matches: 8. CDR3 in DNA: TGTGCCAGCAGCTCGGGACAGGGTGAGGGGGAGACCCAGTACTTC. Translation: CASSSGQGEGETQYF.

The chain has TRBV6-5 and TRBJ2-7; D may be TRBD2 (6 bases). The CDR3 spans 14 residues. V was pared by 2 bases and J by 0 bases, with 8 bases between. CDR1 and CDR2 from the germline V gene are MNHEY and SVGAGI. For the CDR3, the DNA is TGTGCCAGCAGTTACGCTAGCGCCTCCTACGAGCAGTACTTC. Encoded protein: CASSYASASYEQYF.

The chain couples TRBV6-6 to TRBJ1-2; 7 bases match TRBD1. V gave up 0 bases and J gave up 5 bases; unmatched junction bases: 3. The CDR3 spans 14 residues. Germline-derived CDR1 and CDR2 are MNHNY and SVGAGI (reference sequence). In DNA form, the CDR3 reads TGTGCCAGCAGTTACTCTGGGACAGCTTATGGCTACACCTTC. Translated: CASSYSGTAYGYTF.